These 29 T cell receptor beta chains originate from one sample sequenced in a study of graft-versus-host responses after intestinal transplantation. The method was immunoSEQ multiplex PCR; TCRdb's version includes in-frame clones alone and lacks a portion of them. The sample lists fewer than 150,000 clones, about 92% occurring once. For these TCRs, the target antigens are not known. The sequenced sample was unstimulated CD4+ T cells sorted from spleen or lymph node cells, obtained before intestinal transplant. These receptors all stem from a human donor who received an intestinal transplant.

This clone was detected only a few times. The chain has TRBV19 and TRBJ1-5; 7 bases fit TRBD1. J was trimmed by 0 bases and V by 6 bases; bases with no gene match: 8. Germline loops: CDR1 LNHDA, CDR2 SQIVND (reference sequence). The CDR3 length is 16 residues. The CDR3 loop reads CASSLQGRPSNQPQHF. In DNA, the CDR3 is TGTGCCAGTAGCTTACAGGGGCGACCTAGCAATCAGCCCCAGCATTTT.

The gene calls are TRBV10-3 and TRBJ1-6, with no clear D. Trimming pared 0 bases from V and 0 bases from J, leaving 6 bases between. Germline values: CDR1 ENHRY, CDR2 SYGVKD. This CDR3 comprises 16 residues. This chain's CDR3 is CAISESRSSYNSPLHF. CDR3 nucleotide sequence: TGTGCCATCAGTGAGTCGAGGAGCTCCTATAATTCACCCCTCCACTTT.

The rearrangement links TRBV19 to TRBJ1-1; D is undetermined. Trimming took off 2 bases at V and 10 bases at J, with 14 bases between the two ends. Germline values: CDR1 LNHDA, CDR2 SQIVND (reference sequence). The CDR3 has 13 amino acids. CDR3 residues: CASSIYDSKGAFF. The CDR3 DNA reads as TGTGCCAGTAGTATATACGACTCTAAGGGAGCTTTCTTT.

The chain carries TRBV11-2 and TRBJ1-1, with a weak D call TRBD1 (5 bases). V lost 3 bases and J 1 base, leaving 12 bases between the germline ends. CDR3 length equals 15 residues. Germline values: CDR1 SGHAT, CDR2 FQNNGV. The CDR3 DNA follows: TGTGCCAGCAGCTTCCGAGTAGGGGAGAACACTGAAGCTTTCTTT. Translated: CASSFRVGENTEAFF.

This clone was observed a handful of times. The genes are TRBV19 and TRBJ1-5; D not resolved. The germline CDR1 and CDR2 sequences are LNHDA and SQIVND (reference sequence). This CDR3 comprises 15 residues. V dropped 6 bases and J dropped 2 bases, with 14 bases sitting between them. CDR3 nucleotide sequence: TGTGCCAGTAGCCAGGAGCCCCGTGGCAATCAGCCCCAGCATTTT. Its protein product is CASSQEPRGNQPQHF.

The chain has TRBV7-9 and TRBJ2-7; 7 bases match TRBD2. CDR1 is SEHNR and CDR2 is FQNEAQ in the germline V gene (reference sequence). V was clipped by 2 bases and J by 2 bases; unmatched bases: 3. The length of the CDR3 is 14 residues. The chain's CDR3 is CASSLLGTTYEQYF. The CDR3 DNA is TGTGCCAGCAGCTTATTAGGGACTACCTACGAGCAGTACTTC.

This sequence joins TRBV19 and TRBJ1-5; tentatively, D is TRBD1 (6 bases). CDR1 is LNHDA and CDR2 is SQIVND in the germline V gene (reference sequence). The CDR3 covers 13 residues. Trimming shortened V by 10 bases and J by 3 bases, and 13 bases separated the two germline ends. The CDR3 region is CATEQGLNQPQHF. The CDR3 bases are TGTGCCACTGAACAGGGTCTCAATCAGCCCCAGCATTTT.

The chain carries TRBV9 and TRBJ1-4; unclear D gene. This CDR3 region has 15 residues. Germline V gene data show CDR1 as SGDLS and CDR2 as YYNGEE. Trimming took off 5 bases at V and 8 bases at J, with 19 bases between the two ends. CDR3: CASRPSLGGGEKLFF. The CDR3, as DNA: TGTGCCAGCAGACCATCCCTCGGCGGCGGGGAAAAACTGTTTTTT.

The chain uses TRBV6-5 and TRBJ1-2, with 9 bases fitting TRBD1. V gave up 5 bases and J gave up 5 bases; unmatched junction bases: 6. The length of the CDR3 is 14 residues. The germline V gene has CDR1 MNHEY and CDR2 SVGAGI. For the CDR3, the DNA is TGTGCCAGCAGTATGCTACAGGGGGCGTATGGCTACACCTTC. Its protein is CASSMLQGAYGYTF.

The V call is TRBV7-9, the J call TRBJ2-1, with D perhaps TRBD2 (6 bases). The germline CDR1 and CDR2 sequences are SEHNR and FQNEAQ (reference sequence). Deletions cut 5 bases from V and 12 bases from J, with 14 bases between. CDR3 size: 12 residues. CDR3 in amino acids: CASSPGLAWQFF. The CDR3 DNA follows: TGTGCCAGCAGCCCCGGCCTAGCGTGGCAGTTCTTC.

Only a few counts were recorded for this clone. The gene calls are TRBV5-5 and TRBJ1-1; 7 bases are shared with TRBD1. After removal of 0 bases from V and 3 bases from J, the junction contained 8 bases not matched to a gene. CDR3 length equals 16 residues. Germline V lookup: CDR1 SGHKS, CDR2 YYEKEE (reference sequence). CDR3 region: CASSLGPGTDYTEAFF. As DNA, the CDR3 is TGTGCCAGCAGCTTGGGGCCCGGGACAGATTACACTGAAGCTTTCTTT.

The chain employs TRBV5-5 and TRBJ2-7; no clear D. Germline-derived CDR1 and CDR2 are SGHKS and YYEKEE (reference sequence). V was trimmed by 4 bases and J by 4 bases, leaving 15 bases between them. This CDR3 has 14 residues. In DNA, the CDR3 is TGTGCCAGCAGCCTCGTGCTGGCAACTTACGAGCAGTACTTC. It specifies CASSLVLATYEQYF.

This rearrangement joins TRBV21-1 to TRBJ2-3; the table assigns TRBD2, which was not confirmed against the DNA. TRBV21-1 is described as a pseudogene. The CDR3 spans 13 residues. In DNA, the CDR3 is TGTGCCAGCAGCATCCCCCTACGAGATACGCAGTATTTT. Translation: CASSIPLRDTQYF.

The chain is built from TRBV19 and TRBJ2-3; perhaps TRBD1 as D (6 bases). Germline V gives CDR1 LNHDA, CDR2 SQIVND (reference sequence). The CDR3 has 15 residues. V lost 10 bases, J lost 1 base, and 18 bases lay in between. CDR3 loop: CATRTRGRGTDTQYF. The CDR3 nucleotides are TGTGCCACGCGCACCAGGGGAAGGGGCACAGATACGCAGTATTTT.

The chain is built from TRBV5-1 and TRBJ2-3, with TRBD2 identical over 13 bases. V shed 4 bases and J 2 bases; nucleotides not matched to a gene: 7. Germline lookup yields CDR1 SGHRS and CDR2 YFSETQ. The CDR3 sequence is 17 residues long. CDR3 protein: CASSTGLAGRSTDTQYF. The CDR3 DNA reads as TGCGCCAGCAGCACGGGACTAGCGGGGAGGTCCACAGATACGCAGTATTTT.

This clone has just a few counts. The chain is built from TRBV7-3 and TRBJ2-1, with D unresolved. V lost 4 bases and J 4 bases, leaving 14 bases between the germline ends. The CDR3 extends over 15 amino acids. CDR1 is SGHTA, CDR2 FQGTGA, per germline. The CDR3 protein is CASSSGGAGYNEQFF. Here the CDR3 DNA reads TGTGCCAGCAGCTCCGGTGGTGCCGGGTACAATGAGCAGTTCTTC. Looking up the rest from reference TRBV7-3 and TRBJ2-1 gives the full variable domain: GAGVSQTPSNKVTEKGKYVELRCDPISGHTALYWYRQSLGQGPEFLIYFQGTGAADDSGLPNDRFFAVRPEGSVSTLKIQRTERGDSAVYLCASSSGGAGYNEQFFGPGTRLTVL.

This clone was recorded only once. The CDR3 DNA sequence: TGTGCCAGCAGTTTAAATGGAGGAACCCATTTGGGTTCACCCCTCCACTTT. Translating it yields CASSLNGGTHLGSPLHF. V usage is TRBV27 and J usage is TRBJ1-6; D remains ambiguous. The CDR3 covers 17 residues. V lost 2 bases to trimming and J lost 9 bases, with 20 bases between them. Germline CDR1 and CDR2: MNHEY and SMNVEV (reference sequence).

The V gene is TRBV6-5, the J gene TRBJ1-2; a possible D gene is TRBD1 (6 bases). The CDR3 has 13 amino acids. CDR1 is MNHEY and CDR2 is SVGAGI in the germline V gene. V lost 5 bases and J 14 bases, leaving 21 bases between the germline ends. The CDR3 DNA sequence: TGTGCCAGCAGTGAAGCGGATGGGCTTGGGACAACCTTC. As protein: CASSEADGLGTTF.

This clone is a singleton in its sample. The rearrangement uses TRBV16 and TRBJ1-5; 11 bases match TRBD1. The CDR3 totals 15 residues. Trimming removed 0 bases from V and 6 bases from J; junction bases left unmatched: 1. Looked up from germline, CDR1 is KGHSY and CDR2 is FQNENV. For the CDR3, the DNA is TGTGCCAGCAGCCAATCGGGGACAGGGGGTCAGCCCCAGCATTTT. Encoded protein: CASSQSGTGGQPQHF.

This sequence joins TRBV6-5 and TRBJ2-1; the D gene is possibly TRBD1 (5 bases). Per the germline V gene, CDR1 is MNHEY and CDR2 is SVGAGI. This CDR3 spans 14 amino acids. Trimming shortened V by 5 bases and J by 7 bases, and 15 bases separated the two germline ends. CDR3 DNA: TGTGCCAGCAGTCCCAGGGTGGGAACAAATGAGCAGTTCTTC. Protein: CASSPRVGTNEQFF.

This sequence joins TRBV7-9 and TRBJ1-1, with a weak D call TRBD1 (5 bases). V was trimmed by 5 bases and J by 10 bases, leaving 14 bases between them. Germline-derived CDR1 and CDR2 are SEHNR and FQNEAQ (reference sequence). This CDR3 has 12 residues. The CDR3 is CASSREVGVAFF. For the CDR3, the DNA is TGTGCCAGCAGCCGTGAAGTGGGGGTAGCTTTCTTT.

The chain has TRBV5-1 and TRBJ2-5, with TRBD2 identical over 8 bases. The germline V gene encodes CDR1 SGHRS and CDR2 YFSETQ. The CDR3 is 17 amino acids. The ends lost 3 bases at V and 4 bases at J; junction bases unmatched: 14. The CDR3 region is CASSSGFMAGGGETQYF. DNA of the CDR3: TGCGCCAGCAGCTCTGGGTTTATGGCGGGGGGCGGAGAGACCCAGTACTTC. Combining the CDR3 with reference TRBV5-1 and TRBJ2-5 gives the whole variable domain KAGVTQTPRYLIKTRGQQVTLSCSPISGHRSVSWYQQTPGQGLQFLFEYFSETQRNKGNFPGRFSGRQFSNSRSEMNVSTLELGDSALYLCASSSGFMAGGGETQYFGPGTRLLVL.

This clone was observed a handful of times. The chain is built from TRBV4-1 and TRBJ2-3; D possibly matches TRBD1 or TRBD2 (5 bases each). Germline V lookup: CDR1 MGHRA, CDR2 YSYEKL. The V end was cut by 4 bases, the J end by 2 bases, with 16 bases between. The CDR3 is 16 amino acids. The CDR3 loop is CASSPAVMGTTDTQYF. The CDR3 region has the DNA TGCGCCAGCAGCCCCGCCGTGATGGGGACCACAGATACGCAGTATTTT.

The chain uses TRBV6-6 and TRBJ2-7, with D unclear. The CDR3 runs to 12 residues. From germline, CDR1 is MNHNY and CDR2 SVGAGI (reference sequence). Trimming took off 2 bases at V and 2 bases at J, with 4 bases between the two ends. The CDR3 loop reads CASSYGPYEQYF. The CDR3 nucleotides read TGTGCCAGCAGTTACGGCCCCTACGAGCAGTACTTC.

V usage is TRBV5-5 and J usage is TRBJ1-6; TRBD1 matches at 7 bases. V was pared by 4 bases and J by 9 bases, with 13 bases of the junction left unmatched. Germline-derived CDR1 and CDR2 are SGHKS and YYEKEE (reference sequence). This CDR3 is 16 amino acids long. The CDR3 nucleotides read TGTGCCAGCAGCCCCCCAGGGGGTTCCTTTATTTCACCCCTCCACTTT. Translation gives CASSPPGGSFISPLHF.

The rearrangement joins TRBV4-1 to TRBJ2-3, with D hard to call. The CDR3 contains 14 residues. CDR1 and CDR2 (germline): MGHRA, YSYEKL. Trimming took 0 bases from V and 7 from J, leaving 11 bases between them. CDR3 coding DNA: TGCGCCAGCAGCCAAGACTACGACTTTCATACGCAGTATTTT. Translating gives CASSQDYDFHTQYF.

The sample holds one count of this clone. CDR3 region: CASSSGGHTYGYTF. In nucleotides, the CDR3 is TGTGCCAGCAGCTCCGGGGGGCATACCTATGGCTACACCTTC. The chain uses TRBV7-9 and TRBJ1-2; a weak D match, TRBD1 (6 bases). V was cut by 4 bases and J by 4 bases, with 13 bases left in between. Per germline, CDR1 SEHNR and CDR2 FQNEAQ (reference sequence). CDR3 length equals 14 residues.

V is TRBV6-5 and J is TRBJ2-7; D tentatively fits TRBD1 or TRBD2 (5 bases each). CDR1 and CDR2 (germline): MNHEY, SVGAGI. This CDR3 comprises 14 residues. Deletions cut 8 bases from V and 2 bases from J, with 16 bases between. The CDR3 protein is CASGGRDRPYEQYF. CDR3 DNA: TGTGCCAGCGGGGGACGGGACCGGCCCTACGAGCAGTACTTC.

The chain joins TRBV7-3 to TRBJ2-5, with unresolved D. V was pared by 4 bases and J by 1 base, with 7 bases between. The CDR3 covers 13 residues. CDR1 is SGHTA and CDR2 is FQGTGA in the germline V gene. The CDR3 region has the DNA TGTGCCAGCAGCTCCGGACCCCAAGAGACCCAGTACTTC. Its translation: CASSSGPQETQYF.